This entry concerns a single T cell receptor (beta chain). Profiling relied on immunoSEQ multiplex PCR, and the TCRdb table lists in-frame clones only, not all of them. The data hold some 97,000 clones, with about 90% observed a single time. The sample is drawn from a study of control samples from healthy donors and cancer patients. V gave up 4 bases and J gave up 4 bases, with 6 bases separating them. Germline CDR1 and CDR2: ENHRY and SYGVKD. The CDR3 is 12 amino acids. The receptor's source is a woman in her forties or fifties in good health. The rearrangement joins TRBV10-3 to TRBJ2-3, with D possibly TRBD2 on 5 matching bases. The sample comprised blood. The CDR3 protein is CAISAEADTQYF. The CDR3 DNA follows: TGTGCCATCAGTGCGGAGGCAGATACGCAGTATTTT.